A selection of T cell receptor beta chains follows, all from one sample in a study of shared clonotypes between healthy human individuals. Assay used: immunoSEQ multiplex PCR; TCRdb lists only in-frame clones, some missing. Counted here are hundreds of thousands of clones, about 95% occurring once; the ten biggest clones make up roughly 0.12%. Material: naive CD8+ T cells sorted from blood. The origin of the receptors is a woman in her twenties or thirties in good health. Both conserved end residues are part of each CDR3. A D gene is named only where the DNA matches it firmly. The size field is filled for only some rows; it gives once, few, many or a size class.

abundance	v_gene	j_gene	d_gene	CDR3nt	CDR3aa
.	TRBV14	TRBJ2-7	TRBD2	TGTGCCAGCAGCCCAGGGAGGGGCTACGAGCAGTACTTC	CASSPGRGYEQYF
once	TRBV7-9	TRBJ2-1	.	TGTGCCAGCAGCACGAACCCGGGACCCACACCAAATGAGCAGTTCTTC	CASSTNPGPTPNEQFF
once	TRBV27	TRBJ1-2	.	TGTGCCAGCAGGGACGAGGCTTATGGCTACACCTTC	CASRDEAYGYTF
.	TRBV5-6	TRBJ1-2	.	TGTGCCAGCAGCTTGGGCTTGAGCAGGGCCGGCGGCTACACCTTC	CASSLGLSRAGGYTF
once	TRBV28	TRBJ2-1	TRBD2	TGTGCCAGCAGCCTCCTAGCGGGAGGATACAATGAGCAGTTCTTC	CASSLLAGGYNEQFF
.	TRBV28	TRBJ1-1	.	TGTGCCAGCAGTTTCAGGTTGAACACTGAAGCTTTCTTT	CASSFRLNTEAFF
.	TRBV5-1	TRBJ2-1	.	TGCGCCAGCAATCCGGGTTACCTGAGCTCCTACAATGAGCAGTTCTTC	CASNPGYLSSYNEQFF
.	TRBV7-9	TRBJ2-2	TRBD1	TGTGCCAGCAGGCCCGATACAGGGGAAAAGAACACCGGGGAGCTGTTTTTT	CASRPDTGEKNTGELFF
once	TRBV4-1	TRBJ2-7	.	TGCGCCAGCAGCCGCGACCCCTCGACCTACGAGCAGTACTTC	CASSRDPSTYEQYF
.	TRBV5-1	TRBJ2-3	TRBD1	TGCGCCAGCAGCCCCGGGACAGGGGAGGCAGATACGCAGTATTTT	CASSPGTGEADTQYF
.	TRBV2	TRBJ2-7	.	TGTGCCAGCACCCCGGGCGGGACAGAAACCTACGAGCAGTACTTC	CASTPGGTETYEQYF
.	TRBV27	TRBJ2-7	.	TGTGCCAGCAGCAAAAGCGCGCGGGACGGCTCCTACGAGCAGTACTTC	CASSKSARDGSYEQYF
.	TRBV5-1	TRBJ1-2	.	TGCGCCAGCAGCTTGGGGGGTGGCTACACCTTC	CASSLGGGYTF
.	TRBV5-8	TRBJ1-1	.	TGTGCCAGCAGCTGGGAGGACATGAACACTGAAGCTTTCTTT	CASSWEDMNTEAFF
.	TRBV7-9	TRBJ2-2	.	TGTGCCAGCAGCACCGACGGGAACACCGGGGAGCTGTTTTTT	CASSTDGNTGELFF
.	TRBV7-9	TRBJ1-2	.	TGTGCCAGCAGCATCAAGGGGGGGGAGACTAACTATGGCTACACCTTC	CASSIKGGETNYGYTF
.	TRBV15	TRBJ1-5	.	TGTGCCACCAGCATATGGACGGGACATAGCAATCAGCCCCAGCATTTT	CATSIWTGHSNQPQHF
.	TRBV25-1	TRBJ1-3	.	TGTGCCAGCAGTGAAACCTTCGGAGAGACTGGAAACACCATATATTTT	CASSETFGETGNTIYF
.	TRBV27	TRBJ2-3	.	TGTGCCAGCAGTCTACTAGAAGCACATACGCAGTATTTT	CASSLLEAHTQYF
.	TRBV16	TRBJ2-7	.	TGTGCCAGCAGCCTTAACGCAGCGGCGCGACACGGGCAGTACTTC	CASSLNAAARHGQYF
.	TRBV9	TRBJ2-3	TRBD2	TGTGCCAGCAGCAGCGGGACTAGCGAAACAGATACGCAGTATTTT	CASSSGTSETDTQYF
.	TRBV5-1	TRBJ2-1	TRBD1	TGCGCCAGCAGCTTGGTTCCCGACAGGGCCAATGAGCAGTTCTTC	CASSLVPDRANEQFF
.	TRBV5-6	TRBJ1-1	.	TGTGCCAGCAGCTTCCTAACAGCGCTAATGAACACTGAAGCTTTCTTT	CASSFLTALMNTEAFF
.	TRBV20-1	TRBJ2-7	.	TGCAGTGCTAGATCAGTCTCCGAGCAGTACTTC	CSARSVSEQYF
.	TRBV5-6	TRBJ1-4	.	TGTGCCAGCAGCCTAGGGGAAGGGCTTTATGAAAAACTGTTTTTT	CASSLGEGLYEKLFF
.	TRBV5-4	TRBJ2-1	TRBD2	TGTGCCAGCAGCGGGGGACTAGCGGGACCTTCCTACAATGAGCAGTTCTTC	CASSGGLAGPSYNEQFF
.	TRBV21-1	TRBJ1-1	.	TGTGCCAGCAGCAAAGAAAATTCGGGCAACACTGAAGCTTTCTTT	CASSKENSGNTEAFF
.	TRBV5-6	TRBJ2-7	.	TGTGCCAGCAGCTATGGCCGCGAGCAGTACTTC	CASSYGREQYF
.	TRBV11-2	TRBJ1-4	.	TGTGCCAGCAGCTTAGTGGAAGGAGGAGCTAATGAAAAACTGTTTTTT	CASSLVEGGANEKLFF
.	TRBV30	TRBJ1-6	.	TGTGCCTGGGCATCAGGGGTACTGAATTCACCCCTCCACTTT	CAWASGVLNSPLHF
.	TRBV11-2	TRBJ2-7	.	TGTGCCAGCAGCTTAATGGGTCACGAGCAGTACTTC	CASSLMGHEQYF